The sequence of this T cell receptor beta chain was determined in a study of blood T cell repertoires in COVID-19. The CDR3 has 17 amino acids. Germline V gives CDR1 SGHRS, CDR2 YFSETQ. With V trimmed by 4 bases and J by 8 bases, 10 bases remained unmatched. Method: immunoSEQ multiplex PCR; TCRdb's copy keeps in-frame clones and lacks some. The repertoire holds 200,000 to 250,000 clones, with 86% as singletons. This clonotype originated in a woman aged 45-65 years in a cohort exposed to, infected with or recovered from COVID-19 (not recorded which). This chain joins TRBV5-1 and TRBJ2-4; 15 bases match TRBD2. The sequenced material came from PBMCs or T cells enriched from blood (not recorded which). CDR3 coding DNA: TGCGCCAGCAGCCTCGGGACTAGCGGGGGGTCCGGTGACATTCAGTACTTC. It is translated as CASSLGTSGGSGDIQYF.